The clone carrying this T cell receptor (beta chain) was detected only once. Its antigen is currently unknown. This record belongs to a study of cytomegalovirus exposure and HLA in healthy donors. This PCR relied on a set of 60 Vbeta primers and 13 Jbeta primers. The data were produced by immunoSEQ multiplex PCR, yet TCRdb's version contains in-frame clones alone and is incomplete. Altogether around 200,000 clones are present, about four fifths being singletons, with the ten largest covering more than 8.5%. Participants comprised healthy donors of bone marrow. Donors showed nominal health when sampled, although they likely had unrecorded immune exposures. Overall study findings and caveats: When a later analysis compared HLA-associated TCR beta chains with equally common others, the HLA-associated chains turned out to be more clonally expanded and to have lower generation probabilities. In an earlier analysis, productive rearrangement rates for most beta V segments clustered near 87% or 30%.

The sequence derives from a woman aged 45-65 years in good health and CMV-seropositive. The sample was PBMCs.

This chain's CDR3 is CASSPKRGGRVYNEQFF. CDR3 DNA sequence: TGTGCCAGCAGCCCGAAGCGCGGGGGGAGAGTCTACAATGAGCAGTTCTTC. This chain connects TRBV7-2 to TRBJ2-1, with 8 bases that match TRBD2. The germline CDR1 and CDR2 sequences are SGHTA and FQGNSA. V dropped 5 bases and J dropped 3; count of bases not matched to a gene: 12. The CDR3 runs to 17 residues.